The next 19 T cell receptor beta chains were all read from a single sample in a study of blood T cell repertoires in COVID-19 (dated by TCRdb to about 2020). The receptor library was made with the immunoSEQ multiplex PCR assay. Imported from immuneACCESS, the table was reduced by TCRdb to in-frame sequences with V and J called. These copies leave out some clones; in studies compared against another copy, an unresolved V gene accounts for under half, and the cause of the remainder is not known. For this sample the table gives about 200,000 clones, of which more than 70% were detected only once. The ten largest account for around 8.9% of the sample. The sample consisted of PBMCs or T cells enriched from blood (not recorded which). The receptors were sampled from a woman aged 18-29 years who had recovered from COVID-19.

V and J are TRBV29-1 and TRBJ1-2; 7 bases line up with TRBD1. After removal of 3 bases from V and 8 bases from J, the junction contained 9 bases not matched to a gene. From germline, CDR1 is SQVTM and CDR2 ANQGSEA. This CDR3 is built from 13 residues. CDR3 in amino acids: CSVETGLLYGYTF. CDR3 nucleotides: TGCAGCGTTGAGACAGGGCTCCTCTACGGCTACACCTTC.

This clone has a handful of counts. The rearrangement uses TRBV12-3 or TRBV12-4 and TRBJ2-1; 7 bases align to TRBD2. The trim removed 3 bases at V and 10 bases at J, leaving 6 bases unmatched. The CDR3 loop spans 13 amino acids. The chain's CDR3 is CASSLRLAQEQFF. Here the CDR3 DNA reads TGTGCCAGCAGTTTGAGACTAGCTCAGGAGCAGTTCTTC.

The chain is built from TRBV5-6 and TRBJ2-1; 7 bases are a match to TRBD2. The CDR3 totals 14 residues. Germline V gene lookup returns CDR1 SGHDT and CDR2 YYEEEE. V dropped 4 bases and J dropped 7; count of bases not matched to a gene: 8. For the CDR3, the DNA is TGTGCCAGCAGCGCTAACGGGGGGAGGAATGAGCAGTTCTTC. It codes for CASSANGGRNEQFF.

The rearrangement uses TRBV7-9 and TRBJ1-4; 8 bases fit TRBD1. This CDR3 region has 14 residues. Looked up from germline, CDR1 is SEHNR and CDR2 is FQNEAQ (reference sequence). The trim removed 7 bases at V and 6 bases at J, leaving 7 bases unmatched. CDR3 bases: TGTGCCAGCACCAGACAGGGGACCCATGAAAAACTGTTTTTT. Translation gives CASTRQGTHEKLFF.

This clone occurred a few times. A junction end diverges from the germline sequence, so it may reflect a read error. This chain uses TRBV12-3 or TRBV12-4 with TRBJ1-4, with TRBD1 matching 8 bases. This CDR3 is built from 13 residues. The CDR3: CASSRLAGTGIFF. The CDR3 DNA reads TGTGCCAGCAGCCGCCTTGCCGGGACAGGAATATTCTTT.

CDR3 nucleotide sequence: TGTGCCAGCAGTGCGTCTCCCCAAGAGACCCAGTACTTC. It translates to CASSASPQETQYF. The V and J genes are TRBV6-4 and TRBJ2-5; D ambiguous. Trimming took off 4 bases at V and 1 base at J, with 7 bases between the two ends. CDR3 length: 13 residues. CDR1 is MRHNA and CDR2 is SNTAGT in the germline V gene.

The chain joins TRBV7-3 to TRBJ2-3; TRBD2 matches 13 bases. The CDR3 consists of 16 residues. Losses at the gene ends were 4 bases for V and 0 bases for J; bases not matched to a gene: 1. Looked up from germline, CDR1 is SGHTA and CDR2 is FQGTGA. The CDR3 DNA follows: TGTGCCAGCAGCTCGGGACTAGCGGGGAGCACAGATACGCAGTATTTT. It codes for CASSSGLAGSTDTQYF. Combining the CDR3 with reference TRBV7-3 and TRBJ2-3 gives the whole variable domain GAGVSQTPSNKVTEKGKYVELRCDPISGHTALYWYRQSLGQGPEFLIYFQGTGAADDSGLPNDRFFAVRPEGSVSTLKIQRTERGDSAVYLCASSSGLAGSTDTQYFGPGTRLTVL.

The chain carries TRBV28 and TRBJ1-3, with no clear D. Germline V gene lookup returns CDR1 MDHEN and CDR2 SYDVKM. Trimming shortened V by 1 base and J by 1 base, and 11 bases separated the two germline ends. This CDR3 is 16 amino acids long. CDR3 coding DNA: TGTGCCAGCAGTTTATCCGGGAAATGGTCTGGAAACACCATATATTTT. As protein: CASSLSGKWSGNTIYF.

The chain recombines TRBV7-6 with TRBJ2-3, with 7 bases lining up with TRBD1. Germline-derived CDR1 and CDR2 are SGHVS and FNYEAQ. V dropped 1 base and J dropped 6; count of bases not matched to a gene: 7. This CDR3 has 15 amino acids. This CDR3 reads CASSLGRTGRDTQYF. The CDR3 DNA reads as TGTGCCAGCAGCTTAGGGCGGACAGGCAGGGATACGCAGTATTTT.

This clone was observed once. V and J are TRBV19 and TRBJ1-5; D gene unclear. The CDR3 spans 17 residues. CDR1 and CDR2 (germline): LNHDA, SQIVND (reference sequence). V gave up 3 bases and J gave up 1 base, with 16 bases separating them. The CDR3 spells CASSINLRVLSNQPQHF. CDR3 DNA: TGTGCCAGTAGTATCAATCTCCGGGTCCTAAGCAATCAGCCCCAGCATTTT. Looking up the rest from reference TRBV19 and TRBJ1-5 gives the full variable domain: DGGITQSPKYLFRKEGQNVTLSCEQNLNHDAMYWYRQDPGQGLRLIYYSQIVNDFQKGDIAEGYSVSREKKESFPLTVTSAQKNPTAFYLCASSINLRVLSNQPQHFGDGTRLSIL.

CDR3: CASRSTSARELFF. The CDR3 bases are TGTGCCAGCAGATCTACTAGTGCCCGGGAGCTGTTTTTT. V is TRBV2 and J is TRBJ2-2; perhaps TRBD2 as D (5 bases). The CDR3 is 13 residues long. Germline V gene lookup returns CDR1 SNHLY and CDR2 FYNNEI. The V end lost 6 bases, the J end lost 9 bases, and 14 bases lay between the germline ends.

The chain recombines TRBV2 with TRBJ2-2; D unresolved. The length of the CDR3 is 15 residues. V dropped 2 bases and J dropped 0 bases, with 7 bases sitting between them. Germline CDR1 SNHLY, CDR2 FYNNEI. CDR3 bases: TGTGCCAGCAGTGAATGGCGGCCGAACACCGGGGAGCTGTTTTTT. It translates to CASSEWRPNTGELFF.

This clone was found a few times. The CDR3: CASSPRPAGAEYDNEQFF. CDR3 nucleotide sequence: TGTGCCAGCAGCCCCCGGCCAGCGGGGGCTGAATACGACAATGAGCAGTTCTTC. The chain is built from TRBV4-2 and TRBJ2-1, with TRBD2 matching over 8 bases. CDR3 length: 18 residues. Trimming at V came to 4 bases and at J to 5 bases, leaving 16 bases not matched to a gene. CDR1 and CDR2 (germline): LGHNA, YNFKEQ.

This CDR3 is CASSLVSGEYTEAFF. In DNA, the CDR3 is TGTGCCAGCAGCTTAGTATCAGGGGAGTATACTGAAGCTTTCTTT. This sequence joins TRBV7-9 and TRBJ1-1; tentative D call: TRBD1 (6 bases). The V gene lost 1 base and the J gene lost 5 bases, with 14 bases spanning the gap. CDR1 is SEHNR and CDR2 is FQNEAQ in the germline V gene (reference sequence). The CDR3 covers 15 residues.

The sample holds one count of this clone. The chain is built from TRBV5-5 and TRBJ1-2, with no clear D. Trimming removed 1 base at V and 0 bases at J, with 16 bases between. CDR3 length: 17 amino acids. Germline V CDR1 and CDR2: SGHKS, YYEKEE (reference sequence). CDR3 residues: CASSLWWPGTPNYGYTF. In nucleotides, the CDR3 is TGTGCCAGCAGCTTGTGGTGGCCAGGCACACCTAACTATGGCTACACCTTC.

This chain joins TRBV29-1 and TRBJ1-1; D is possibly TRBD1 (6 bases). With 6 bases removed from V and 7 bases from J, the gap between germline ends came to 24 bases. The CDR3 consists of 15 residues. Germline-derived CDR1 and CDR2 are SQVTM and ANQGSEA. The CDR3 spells CSVLRPHREGDEAFF. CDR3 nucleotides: TGCAGCGTCCTTCGACCCCACAGGGAAGGGGATGAAGCTTTCTTT.

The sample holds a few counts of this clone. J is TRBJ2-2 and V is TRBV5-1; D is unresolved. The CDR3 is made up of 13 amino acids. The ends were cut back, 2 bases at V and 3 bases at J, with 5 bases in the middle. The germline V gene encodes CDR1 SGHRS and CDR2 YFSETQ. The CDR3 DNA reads TGCGCCAGCAGCTTTAGAGACACCGGGGAGCTGTTTTTT. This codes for CASSFRDTGELFF.

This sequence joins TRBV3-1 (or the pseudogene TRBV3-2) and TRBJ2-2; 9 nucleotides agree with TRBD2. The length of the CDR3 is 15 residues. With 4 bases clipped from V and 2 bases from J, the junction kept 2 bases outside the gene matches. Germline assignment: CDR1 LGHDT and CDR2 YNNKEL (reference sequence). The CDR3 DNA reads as TGTGCCAGCAGCCTGACTAGCGGAAACACCGGGGAGCTGTTTTTT. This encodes CASSLTSGNTGELFF.

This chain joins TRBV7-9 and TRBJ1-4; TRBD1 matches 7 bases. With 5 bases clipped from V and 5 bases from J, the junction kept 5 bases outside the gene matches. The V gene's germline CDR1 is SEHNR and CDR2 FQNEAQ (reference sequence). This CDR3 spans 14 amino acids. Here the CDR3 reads CASSGDRNNEKLFF. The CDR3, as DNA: TGTGCCAGCAGCGGGGACAGAAACAATGAAAAACTGTTTTTT.